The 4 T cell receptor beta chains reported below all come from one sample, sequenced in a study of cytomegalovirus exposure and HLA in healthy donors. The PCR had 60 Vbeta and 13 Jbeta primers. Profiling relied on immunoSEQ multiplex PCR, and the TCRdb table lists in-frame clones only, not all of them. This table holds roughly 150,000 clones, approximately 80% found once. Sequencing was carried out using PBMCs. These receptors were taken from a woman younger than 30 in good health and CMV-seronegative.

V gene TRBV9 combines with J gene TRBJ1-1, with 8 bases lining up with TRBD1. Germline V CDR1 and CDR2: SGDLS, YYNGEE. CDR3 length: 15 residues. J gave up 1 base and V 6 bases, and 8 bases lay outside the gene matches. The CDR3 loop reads CASTPLGQGNTEAFF. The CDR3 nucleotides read TGTGCCAGCACCCCCTTAGGACAGGGGAACACTGAAGCTTTCTTT.

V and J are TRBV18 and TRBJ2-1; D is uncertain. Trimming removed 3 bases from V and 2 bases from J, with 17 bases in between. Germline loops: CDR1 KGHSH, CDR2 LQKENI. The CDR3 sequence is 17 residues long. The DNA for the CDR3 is TGTGCCAGCTCACCGAAGAATGTAGCCAACCCCTACAATGAGCAGTTCTTC. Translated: CASSPKNVANPYNEQFF.

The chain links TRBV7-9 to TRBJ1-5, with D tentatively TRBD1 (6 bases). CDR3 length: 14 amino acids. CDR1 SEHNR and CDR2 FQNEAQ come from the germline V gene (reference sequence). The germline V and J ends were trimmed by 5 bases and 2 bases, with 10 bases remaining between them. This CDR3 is CASSRGQRNQPQHF. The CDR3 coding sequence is TGTGCCAGCAGCCGAGGACAGCGCAATCAGCCCCAGCATTTT.

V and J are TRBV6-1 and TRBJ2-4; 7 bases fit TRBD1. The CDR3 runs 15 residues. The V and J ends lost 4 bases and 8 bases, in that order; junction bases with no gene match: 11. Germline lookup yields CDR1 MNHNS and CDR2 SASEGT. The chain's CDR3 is CASSATGTILDIQYF. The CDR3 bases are TGTGCCAGCAGTGCGACAGGGACGATTTTAGACATTCAGTACTTC.